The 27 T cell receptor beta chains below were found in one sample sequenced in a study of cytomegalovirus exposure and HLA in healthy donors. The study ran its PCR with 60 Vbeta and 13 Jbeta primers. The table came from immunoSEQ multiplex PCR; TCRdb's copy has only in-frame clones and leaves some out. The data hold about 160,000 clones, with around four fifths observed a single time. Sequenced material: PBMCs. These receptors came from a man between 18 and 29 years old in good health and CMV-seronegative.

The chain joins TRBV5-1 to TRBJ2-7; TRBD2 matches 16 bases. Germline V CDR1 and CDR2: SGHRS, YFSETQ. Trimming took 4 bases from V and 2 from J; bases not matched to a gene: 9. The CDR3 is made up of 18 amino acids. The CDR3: CASSPPGTSGRAAYEQYF. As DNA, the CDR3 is TGCGCCAGCAGCCCGCCCGGGACTAGCGGGAGGGCGGCCTACGAGCAGTACTTC.

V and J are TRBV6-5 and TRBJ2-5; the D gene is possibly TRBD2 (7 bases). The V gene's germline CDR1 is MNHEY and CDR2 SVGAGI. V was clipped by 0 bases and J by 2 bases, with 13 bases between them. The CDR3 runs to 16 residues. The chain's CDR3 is CASSYSTAGAQETQYF. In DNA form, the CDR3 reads TGTGCCAGCAGTTACTCAACGGCGGGGGCTCAAGAGACCCAGTACTTC.

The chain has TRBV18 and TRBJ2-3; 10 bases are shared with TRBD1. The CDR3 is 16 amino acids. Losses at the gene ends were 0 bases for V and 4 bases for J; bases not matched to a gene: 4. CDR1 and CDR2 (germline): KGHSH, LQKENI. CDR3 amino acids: CASSPPRGTGADTQYF. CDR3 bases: TGTGCCAGCTCACCACCGAGGGGGACAGGGGCAGATACGCAGTATTTT.

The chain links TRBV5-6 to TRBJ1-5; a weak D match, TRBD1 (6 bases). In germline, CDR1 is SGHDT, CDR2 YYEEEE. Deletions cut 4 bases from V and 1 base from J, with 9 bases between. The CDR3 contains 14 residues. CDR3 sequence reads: CASSRTGSNQPQHF. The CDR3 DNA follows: TGTGCCAGCAGCCGTACAGGGAGCAATCAGCCCCAGCATTTT.

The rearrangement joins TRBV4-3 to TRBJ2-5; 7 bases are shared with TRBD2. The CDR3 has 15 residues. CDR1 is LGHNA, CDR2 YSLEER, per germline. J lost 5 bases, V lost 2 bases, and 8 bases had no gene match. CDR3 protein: CASSQSKRGGETQYF. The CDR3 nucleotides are TGCGCCAGCAGCCAAAGTAAGCGGGGCGGCGAGACCCAGTACTTC.

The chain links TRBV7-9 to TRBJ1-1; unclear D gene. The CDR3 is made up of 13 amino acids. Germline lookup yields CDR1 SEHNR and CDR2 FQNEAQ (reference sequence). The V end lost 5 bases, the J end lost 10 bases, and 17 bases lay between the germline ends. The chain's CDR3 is CASSPADPRGAFF. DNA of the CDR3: TGTGCCAGCAGCCCCGCAGACCCCCGAGGAGCTTTCTTT.

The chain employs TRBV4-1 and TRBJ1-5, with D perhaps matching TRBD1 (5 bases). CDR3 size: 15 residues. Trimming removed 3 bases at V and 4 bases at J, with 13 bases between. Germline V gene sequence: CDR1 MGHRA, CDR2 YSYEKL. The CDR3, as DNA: TGCGCCAGCAGCCATATTCAGGGCACTAATCAGCCCCAGCATTTT. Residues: CASSHIQGTNQPQHF.

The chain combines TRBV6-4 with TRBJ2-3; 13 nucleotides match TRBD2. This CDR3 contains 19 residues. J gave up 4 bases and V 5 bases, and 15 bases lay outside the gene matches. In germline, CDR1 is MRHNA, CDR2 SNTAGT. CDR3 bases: TGTGCCAGCAGTCACAGGGGGACTAGCGGGGATGGAAGAGCAGATACGCAGTATTTT. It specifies CASSHRGTSGDGRADTQYF.

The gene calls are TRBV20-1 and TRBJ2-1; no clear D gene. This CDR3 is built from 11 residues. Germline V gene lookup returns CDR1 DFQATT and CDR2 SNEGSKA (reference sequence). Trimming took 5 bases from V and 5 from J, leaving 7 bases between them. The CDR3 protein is CSAPVNNEQFF. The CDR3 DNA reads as TGCAGTGCTCCGGTGAACAATGAGCAGTTCTTC.

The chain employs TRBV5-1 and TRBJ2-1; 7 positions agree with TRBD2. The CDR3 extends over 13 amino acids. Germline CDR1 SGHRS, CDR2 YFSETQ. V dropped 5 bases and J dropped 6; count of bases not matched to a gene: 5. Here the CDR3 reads CASRGGTANEQFF. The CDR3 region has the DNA TGCGCCAGCAGGGGGGGGACGGCCAATGAGCAGTTCTTC.

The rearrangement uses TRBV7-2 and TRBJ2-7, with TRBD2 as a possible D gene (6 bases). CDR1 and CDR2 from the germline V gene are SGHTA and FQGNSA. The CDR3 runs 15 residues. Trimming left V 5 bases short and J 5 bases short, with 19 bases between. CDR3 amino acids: CASSPRGSLRDEQYF. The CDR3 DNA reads TGTGCCAGCAGCCCGCGGGGCAGTCTTAGGGACGAGCAGTACTTC. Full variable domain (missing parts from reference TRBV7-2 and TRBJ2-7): GAGVSQSPSNKVTEKGKDVELRCDPISGHTALYWYRQSLGQGLEFLIYFQGNSAPDKSGLPSDRFSAERTGGSVSTLTIQRTQQEDSAVYLCASSPRGSLRDEQYFGPGTRLTVT.

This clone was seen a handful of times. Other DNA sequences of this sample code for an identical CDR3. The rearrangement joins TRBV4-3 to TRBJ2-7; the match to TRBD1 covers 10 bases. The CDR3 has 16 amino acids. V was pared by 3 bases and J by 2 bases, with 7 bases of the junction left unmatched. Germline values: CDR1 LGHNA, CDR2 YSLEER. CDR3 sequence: CASSHSGTGETYEQYF. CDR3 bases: TGCGCCAGCAGCCATTCCGGGACAGGGGAAACCTACGAGCAGTACTTC.

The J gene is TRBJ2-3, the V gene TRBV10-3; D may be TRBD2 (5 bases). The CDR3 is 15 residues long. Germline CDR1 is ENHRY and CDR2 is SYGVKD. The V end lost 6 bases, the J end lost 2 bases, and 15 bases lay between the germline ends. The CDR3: CAISGGQQNTDTQYF. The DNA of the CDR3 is TGTGCCATCAGCGGCGGGCAGCAAAACACAGATACGCAGTATTTT.

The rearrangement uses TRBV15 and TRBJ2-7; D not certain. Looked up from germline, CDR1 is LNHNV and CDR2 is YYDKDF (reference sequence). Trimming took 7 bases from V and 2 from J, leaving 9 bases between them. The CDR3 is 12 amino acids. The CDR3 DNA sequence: TGTGCCACCAATCGCGAACCCTACGAGCAGTACTTC. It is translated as CATNREPYEQYF.

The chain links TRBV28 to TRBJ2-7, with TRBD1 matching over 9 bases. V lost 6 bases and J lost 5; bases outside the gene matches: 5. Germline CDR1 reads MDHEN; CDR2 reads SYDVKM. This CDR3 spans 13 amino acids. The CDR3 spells CASSGTGYHEQYF. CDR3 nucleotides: TGTGCCAGCAGCGGGACAGGGTACCACGAGCAGTACTTC.

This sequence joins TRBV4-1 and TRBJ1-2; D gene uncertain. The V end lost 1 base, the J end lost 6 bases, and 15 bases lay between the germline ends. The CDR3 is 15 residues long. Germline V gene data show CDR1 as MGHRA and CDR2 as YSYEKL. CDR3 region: CASSQGWASKDGYTF. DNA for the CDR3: TGCGCCAGCAGCCAAGGGTGGGCGTCAAAGGATGGCTACACCTTC.

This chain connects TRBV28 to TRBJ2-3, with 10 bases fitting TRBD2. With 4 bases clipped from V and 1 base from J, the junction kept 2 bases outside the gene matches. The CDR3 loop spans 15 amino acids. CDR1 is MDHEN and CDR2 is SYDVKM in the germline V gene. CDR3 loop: CASSSGTSGTDTQYF. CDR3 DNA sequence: TGTGCCAGCAGTTCCGGGACTAGCGGCACAGATACGCAGTATTTT.

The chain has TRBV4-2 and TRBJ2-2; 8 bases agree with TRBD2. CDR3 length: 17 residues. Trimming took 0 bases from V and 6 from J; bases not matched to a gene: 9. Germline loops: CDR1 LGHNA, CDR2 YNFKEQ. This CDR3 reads CASSQESGLASAGELFF. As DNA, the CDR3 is TGTGCCAGCAGCCAAGAGAGCGGACTAGCTTCCGCCGGGGAGCTGTTTTTT.

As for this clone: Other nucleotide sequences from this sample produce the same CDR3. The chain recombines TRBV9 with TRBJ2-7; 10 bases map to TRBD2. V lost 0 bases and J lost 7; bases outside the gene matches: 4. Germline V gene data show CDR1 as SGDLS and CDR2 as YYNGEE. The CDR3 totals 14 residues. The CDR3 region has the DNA TGTGCCAGCAGCGTAGTAGCGGGAGGCGGAGAGCAGTACTTC. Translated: CASSVVAGGGEQYF.

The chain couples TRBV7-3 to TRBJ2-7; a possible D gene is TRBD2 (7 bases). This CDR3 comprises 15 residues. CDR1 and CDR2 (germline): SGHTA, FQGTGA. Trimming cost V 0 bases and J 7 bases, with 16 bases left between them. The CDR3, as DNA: TGTGCCAGCAGCTTAACGGGGGGGGCAGGAGATGAGCAGTACTTC. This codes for CASSLTGGAGDEQYF.

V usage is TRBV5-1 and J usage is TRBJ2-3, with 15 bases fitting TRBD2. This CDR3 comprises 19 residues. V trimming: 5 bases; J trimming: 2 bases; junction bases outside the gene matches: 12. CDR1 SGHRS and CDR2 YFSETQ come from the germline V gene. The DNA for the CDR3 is TGCGCCAGCAGTAGGGGACTAGCGGGAGGAGTTTACCCCACAGATACGCAGTATTTT. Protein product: CASSRGLAGGVYPTDTQYF. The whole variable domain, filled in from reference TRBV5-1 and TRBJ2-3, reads KAGVTQTPRYLIKTRGQQVTLSCSPISGHRSVSWYQQTPGQGLQFLFEYFSETQRNKGNFPGRFSGRQFSNSRSEMNVSTLELGDSALYLCASSRGLAGGVYPTDTQYFGPGTRLTVL.

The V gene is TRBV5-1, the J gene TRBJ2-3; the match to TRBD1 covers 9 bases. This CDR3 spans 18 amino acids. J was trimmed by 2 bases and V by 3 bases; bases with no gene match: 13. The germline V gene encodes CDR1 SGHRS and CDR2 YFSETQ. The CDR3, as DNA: TGCGCCAGCAGCTCGGGACAGGGAGGTCTATCCGACACAGATACGCAGTATTTT. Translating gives CASSSGQGGLSDTDTQYF.

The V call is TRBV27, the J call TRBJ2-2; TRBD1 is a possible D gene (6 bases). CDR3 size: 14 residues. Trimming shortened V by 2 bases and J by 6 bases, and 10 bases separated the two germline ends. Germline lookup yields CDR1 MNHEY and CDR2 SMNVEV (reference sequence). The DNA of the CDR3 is TGTGCCAGCAGTTTACACACAGGGCCCGGGGAGCTGTTTTTT. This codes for CASSLHTGPGELFF.

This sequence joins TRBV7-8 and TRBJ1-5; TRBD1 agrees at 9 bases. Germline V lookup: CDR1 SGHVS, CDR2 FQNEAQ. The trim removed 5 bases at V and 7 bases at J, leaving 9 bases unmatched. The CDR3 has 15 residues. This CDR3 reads CASSRYHRGRQPQHF. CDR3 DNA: TGTGCCAGCAGCCGCTACCACAGGGGGCGACAGCCCCAGCATTTT.

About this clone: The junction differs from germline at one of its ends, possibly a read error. The CDR3 spells CASSRRQVGCNQPQHF. CDR3 nucleotides: TGTGCTAGCAGCCGTCGACAGGTGGGTTGCAATCAGCCCCAGCATTTT. V is TRBV7-7 and J is TRBJ1-5; perhaps TRBD1 as D (6 bases). CDR1 and CDR2 (germline): SSHAT, FNYEAQ (reference sequence). The length of the CDR3 is 16 residues.

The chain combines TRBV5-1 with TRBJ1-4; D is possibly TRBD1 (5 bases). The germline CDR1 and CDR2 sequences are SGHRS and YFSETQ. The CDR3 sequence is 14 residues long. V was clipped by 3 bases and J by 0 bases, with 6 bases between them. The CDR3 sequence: CASSWTTTNEKLFF. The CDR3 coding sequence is TGCGCCAGCAGCTGGACAACAACTAATGAAAAACTGTTTTTT.

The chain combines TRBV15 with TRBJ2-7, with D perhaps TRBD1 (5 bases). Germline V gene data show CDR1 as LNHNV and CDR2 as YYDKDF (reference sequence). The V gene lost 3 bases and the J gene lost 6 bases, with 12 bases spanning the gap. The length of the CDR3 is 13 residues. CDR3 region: CATSSRTLLEQYF. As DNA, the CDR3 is TGTGCCACCAGCAGCCGGACACTTCTCGAGCAGTACTTC. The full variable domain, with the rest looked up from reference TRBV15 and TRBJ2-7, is DAMVIQNPRYQVTQFGKPVTLSCSQTLNHNVMYWYQQKSSQAPKLLFHYYDKDFNNEADTPDNFQSRRPNTSFCFLDIRSPGLGDTAMYLCATSSRTLLEQYFGPGTRLTVT.